This T cell receptor (beta chain) is drawn from a study of blood T cell repertoires in COVID-19. The table came from immunoSEQ multiplex PCR; TCRdb's copy has only in-frame clones and leaves some out. The sample includes 150,000 to 200,000 clones, over 80% of them seen just once. In this sample, this clone turned up a few times. The sequencing sample was made of peripheral blood. The sequence came from a woman older than 75 with active or convalescent COVID-19.

This CDR3 reads CASSVETPGSPLHF. The DNA for the CDR3 is TGTGCCAGCAGCGTAGAAACCCCAGGATCACCCCTCCACTTT. The gene calls are TRBV9 and TRBJ1-6; no definite D call. The CDR3 length is 14 residues. Trimming shortened V by 0 bases and J by 10 bases, and 11 bases separated the two germline ends. CDR1 and CDR2 from the germline V gene are SGDLS and YYNGEE.